These 12 T cell receptor beta chains share one sample of origin, sequenced in a study of T-cell reconstitution after alpha-beta-depleted transplantation in children. The TCRbeta library incorporated unique molecular identifiers. Using its own MiXCR run on the PCR reads, TCRdb lists one record per CDR3 protein. Altogether about 110,000 distinct CDR3 sequences are present, 5.5% to 6.5% being singletons, with the ten largest covering about 23%. Here the sequenced sample was PBMCs, mostly from graft donor cells, taken 360 days after TCRalphabeta/CD19-depleted stem cell transplant. The source is a male patient between 2 and 10 years old who had a stem cell transplant for acute lymphoblastic leukemia, so the T cells may come from the graft donor.

This clonotype was detected ten times or more. V gene TRBV7-2 combines with J gene TRBJ1-6, with D hard to call. Germline lookup yields CDR1 SGHTA and CDR2 FQGNSA. The V end lost 1 base, the J end lost 6 bases, and 7 bases lay between the germline ends. The CDR3 sequence is 14 residues long. CDR3 sequence (DNA): TGTGCCAGCAGCTTAGGGCCTATTAATTCACCCCTCCACTTT. It encodes CASSLGPINSPLHF.

The chain couples TRBV6-1 to TRBJ1-6; a weak D match, TRBD1 (6 bases). Germline V lookup: CDR1 MNHNS, CDR2 SASEGT. Trimming took off 7 bases at V and 11 bases at J, with 21 bases between the two ends. The CDR3 length is 15 residues. The CDR3 is CASNYPGQHRAPLHF. The CDR3 region has the DNA TGTGCCAGCAACTATCCAGGACAGCATCGGGCACCCCTCCACTTT.

This clonotype has at least ten counts. As DNA, the CDR3 is TGTGCCAGCCTCGAGGGTTCCAATTCACCCCTCCACTTT. This translates into CASLEGSNSPLHF. The chain uses TRBV2 and TRBJ1-6; no reliable D call. Trimming pared 8 bases from V and 7 bases from J, leaving 12 bases between. Germline CDR1 reads SNHLY; CDR2 reads FYNNEI. CDR3 length: 13 residues.

This clonotype was found many times. The rearrangement uses TRBV20-1 and TRBJ1-1; tentative D call: TRBD1 (5 bases). Germline assignment: CDR1 DFQATT and CDR2 SNEGSKA (reference sequence). V was trimmed by 1 base and J by 5 bases, leaving 11 bases between them. The CDR3 loop spans 13 amino acids. The CDR3 nucleotides read TGCAGTGCTAGAGTCAGGGTTTCAACTGAAGCTTTCTTT. It translates to CSARVRVSTEAFF.

The V and J genes are TRBV11-1 and TRBJ2-3; D is ambiguous. Per the germline V gene, CDR1 is SGHAT and CDR2 is FQDESV (reference sequence). The CDR3 totals 12 residues. V lost 8 bases to trimming and J lost 1 base, with 7 bases between them. The CDR3 spells CASDPGTDTQYF. The CDR3 DNA reads as TGTGCCAGCGACCCCGGCACAGATACGCAGTATTTT. Full variable domain (outside the CDR3, taken from reference TRBV11-1 and TRBJ2-3): EAEVAQSPRYKITEKSQAVAFWCDPISGHATLYWYRQILGQGPELLVQFQDESVVDDSQLPKDRFSAERLKGVDSTLKIQPAELGDSAMYLCASDPGTDTQYFGPGTRLTVL.

The CDR3 bases are TGTGCCTGGAGTGTCCCGGGAGGCACAGATACGCAGTATTTT. It codes for CAWSVPGGTDTQYF. J is TRBJ2-3 and V is TRBV30; D possibly corresponds to TRBD2 (6 bases). Trimming pared 0 bases from V and 1 base from J, leaving 8 bases between. This CDR3 comprises 14 residues. Germline CDR1 and CDR2: GTSNPN and SVGIG (reference sequence).

V gene TRBV4-2 combines with J gene TRBJ2-3; 8 nucleotides match TRBD1. Germline V gene sequence: CDR1 LGHNA, CDR2 YNFKEQ. Trimming at V came to 2 bases and at J to 3 bases, leaving 7 bases not matched to a gene. The CDR3 loop spans 16 amino acids. The CDR3 sequence: CASSQKQGVQTDTQYF. CDR3 DNA sequence: TGTGCCAGCAGCCAAAAACAGGGGGTCCAAACAGATACGCAGTATTTT.

This clonotype was detected a few times. As DNA, the CDR3 is TGCGCCAGCAGCTTGAGCGGGCGCGCCTACAATGAGCAGTTCTTC. Protein: CASSLSGRAYNEQFF. V and J are TRBV5-1 and TRBJ2-1; a weak D match, TRBD2 (6 bases). The V gene's germline CDR1 is SGHRS and CDR2 YFSETQ. The V end was cut by 1 base, the J end by 2 bases, with 10 bases between. The CDR3 loop spans 15 amino acids.

This clonotype came up many times. The gene calls are TRBV12-3 or TRBV12-4 and TRBJ2-5; D remains ambiguous. V was shortened by 4 bases and J by 3 bases, with 6 bases between the two germline ends. The CDR3 is 12 residues long. DNA of the CDR3: TGTGCCAGCAGTTGGTCAAAAGAGACCCAGTACTTC. Amino acids: CASSWSKETQYF.

A word on this clonotype: This may be a read error: a much more frequent sequence differs by one nucleotide. Without the conserved terminal phenylalanine or tryptophan, this CDR3 likely stems from a read error. The limits of the CDR3 on the DNA are not certain, so only TCRdb's listed CDR3 is given. The V call is TRBV6-2 or TRBV6-3, the J call TRBJ2-7; the D call TRBD1 from the table was never checked on the DNA. The CDR3 length is 15 residues, termini included. Per the germline V gene, CDR1 is MNHEY and CDR2 is SVGEGT. CDR3 in amino acids: CASSSSGPSSYEQYS.

This clonotype showed up many times. The genes are TRBV9 and TRBJ2-7; tentatively, D is TRBD1 (5 bases). This CDR3 region has 15 residues. V was trimmed by 0 bases and J by 2 bases, leaving 12 bases between them. In germline, CDR1 is SGDLS, CDR2 YYNGEE. The CDR3 DNA reads TGTGCCAGCAGCGTAGGGGGCGCCCCCACCTACGAGCAGTACTTC. Translating gives CASSVGGAPTYEQYF.

This clonotype has only a few counts. This chain connects TRBV28 to TRBJ2-7; D assignment may be TRBD1 or TRBD2 (7 bases each). The CDR3 extends over 15 amino acids. The V end lost 3 bases, the J end lost 2 bases, and 14 bases lay between the germline ends. Germline-derived CDR1 and CDR2 are MDHEN and SYDVKM. In DNA form, the CDR3 reads TGTGCCAGCAGTTTCGCGGGGGACAGCCCCTACGAGCAGTACTTC. This encodes CASSFAGDSPYEQYF.